These 18 T cell receptor beta chains were all obtained from the same sample, sequenced in a study of vaccination effects on CD4 cells after COVID-19. This table comes from immunoSEQ multiplex PCR, and its TCRdb copy is limited to in-frame clones, with some not included. The top ten clones hold around 15% of a sample with roughly 41,000 clones, nearly 75% of them seen once. Antigens for these TCRs are unknown. Peptide-pool stimulation followed by sequencing identified expanded antigen-specific CD4+ clonotypes in the ViraFEST assay. The authors isolated CD4+ T cells after less than eleven days of culture. The participants, recipients of two vaccine doses, got either BNT162b2 or mRNA-1273. This material consisted of CD4+ T cells from PBMCs cultured with HCoV-OC43 spike peptides, taken after COVID-19 vaccination. Subset of the sample: HCoV-OC43 spike overlapping peptide pool stimulation. All receptors come from a human donor who received a COVID-19 vaccine.

The rearrangement joins TRBV7-8 to TRBJ1-2; 7 nucleotides line up with TRBD1. With V trimmed by 5 bases and J by 6 bases, 6 bases remained unmatched. Germline V gene data show CDR1 as SGHVS and CDR2 as FQNEAQ. The CDR3 totals 13 residues. The CDR3 DNA reads TGTGCCAGCAGCCTAGGACAGGTTGATGGCTACACCTTC. The encoded protein is CASSLGQVDGYTF.

The V and J genes are TRBV5-6 and TRBJ1-1; no definite D call. CDR1 is SGHDT and CDR2 is YYEEEE in the germline V gene. This CDR3 is 15 amino acids long. The ends were cut back, 1 base at V and 0 bases at J, with 10 bases in the middle. In DNA form, the CDR3 reads TGTGCCAGCAGCTTGAGAAGGGTTCTGAACACTGAAGCTTTCTTT. Translated, it gives CASSLRRVLNTEAFF.

The chain couples TRBV5-1 to TRBJ2-3; 7 nucleotides agree with TRBD2. V lost 3 bases to trimming and J lost 5 bases; unmatched junction nucleotides: 3. The germline gives CDR1 SGHRS, CDR2 YFSETQ. This CDR3 has 13 residues. The CDR3 sequence is CASSSLAIDTQYF. The DNA of the CDR3 is TGCGCCAGCAGCTCACTAGCGATAGATACGCAGTATTTT.

The gene calls are TRBV19 and TRBJ1-6; the D gene is possibly TRBD1 (6 bases). V was clipped by 0 bases and J by 0 bases, with 15 bases between them. Per the germline V gene, CDR1 is LNHDA and CDR2 is SQIVND (reference sequence). The CDR3 runs 19 residues. This chain's CDR3 is CASSIDLSTGRSYNSPLHF. As DNA, the CDR3 is TGTGCCAGTAGTATAGATCTCTCGACAGGCCGCTCCTATAATTCACCCCTCCACTTT. The complete variable domain, with remaining parts taken from reference TRBV19 and TRBJ1-6, reads DGGITQSPKYLFRKEGQNVTLSCEQNLNHDAMYWYRQDPGQGLRLIYYSQIVNDFQKGDIAEGYSVSREKKESFPLTVTSAQKNPTAFYLCASSIDLSTGRSYNSPLHFGNGTRLTVT.

This clone was found a few times. The J gene is TRBJ1-2, the V gene TRBV2, with D tentatively TRBD1 (5 bases). The V and J ends lost 4 bases and 4 bases respectively, with 13 bases between them. The CDR3 is 14 amino acids. In germline, CDR1 is SNHLY, CDR2 FYNNEI. In DNA form, the CDR3 reads TGTGCCAGCAGTGTGGAGGGGCTTGGCTATGGCTACACCTTC. Translated: CASSVEGLGYGYTF.

The V and J genes are TRBV5-1 and TRBJ2-1; D gene ambiguous. The CDR3 consists of 15 residues. Germline assignment: CDR1 SGHRS and CDR2 YFSETQ. V was shortened by 2 bases and J by 4 bases, with 13 bases between the two germline ends. The CDR3 DNA reads as TGCGCCAGCAGCTTCTTCCGTTTCGGGTACAATGAGCAGTTCTTC. Translating it yields CASSFFRFGYNEQFF. Together with reference TRBV5-1 and TRBJ2-1, the CDR3 gives the full variable domain: KAGVTQTPRYLIKTRGQQVTLSCSPISGHRSVSWYQQTPGQGLQFLFEYFSETQRNKGNFPGRFSGRQFSNSRSEMNVSTLELGDSALYLCASSFFRFGYNEQFFGPGTRLTVL.

The genes are TRBV6-5 and TRBJ1-1, with D possibly matching TRBD1 (5 bases). The V end lost 2 bases, the J end lost 0 bases, and 13 bases lay between the germline ends. CDR1 is MNHEY and CDR2 is SVGAGI in the germline V gene. The CDR3 has 16 amino acids. CDR3 loop: CASSYPRGGLNTEAFF. The CDR3 DNA follows: TGTGCCAGCAGTTACCCCCGCGGGGGTTTGAACACTGAAGCTTTCTTT.

This chain uses TRBV11-2 with TRBJ1-2; no definite D call. The CDR3 consists of 14 residues. Germline CDR1 and CDR2: SGHAT and FQNNGV. The V end lost 2 bases, the J end lost 7 bases, and 14 bases lay between the germline ends. The CDR3 loop is CASSLTDEPLGYTF. The CDR3, as DNA: TGTGCCAGCAGCTTAACTGACGAGCCTCTTGGCTACACCTTC.

A few counts support this clone. The V gene is TRBV27, the J gene TRBJ1-2; 8 bases are a match to TRBD1. After removal of 3 bases from V and 5 bases from J, the junction contained 2 bases not matched to a gene. The CDR3 consists of 13 residues. Germline CDR1 reads MNHEY; CDR2 reads SMNVEV (reference sequence). The DNA for the CDR3 is TGTGCCAGCAGTTTTGACAGGGGATATGGCTACACCTTC. Protein product: CASSFDRGYGYTF.

This clone has more than one count but fewer than ten. The rearrangement links TRBV27 to TRBJ1-5; weak D call: TRBD1 (5 bases). The CDR3 is 15 amino acids. Looked up from germline, CDR1 is MNHEY and CDR2 is SMNVEV (reference sequence). The V end lost 5 bases, the J end lost 4 bases, and 15 bases lay between the germline ends. CDR3 amino acids: CASSPSQGRNQPQHF. The CDR3 DNA sequence: TGTGCCAGCAGTCCCTCTCAGGGTCGTAATCAGCCCCAGCATTTT.

This clone was counted between two and nine times. This chain uses TRBV4-1 with TRBJ1-5; D uncertain. V dropped 1 base and J dropped 3 bases, with 7 bases sitting between them. Germline CDR1 is MGHRA and CDR2 is YSYEKL. The CDR3 has 14 amino acids. CDR3 protein: CASSQGGSNQPQHF. The CDR3 region has the DNA TGCGCCAGCAGCCAAGGAGGCTCCAATCAGCCCCAGCATTTT.

This chain uses TRBV2 with TRBJ1-1, with 8 positions matching TRBD1. This CDR3 spans 14 amino acids. Germline assignment: CDR1 SNHLY and CDR2 FYNNEI. V lost 8 bases and J lost 2; bases outside the gene matches: 7. The chain's CDR3 is CASRVTGGNTEAFF. DNA for the CDR3: TGTGCCAGCCGTGTTACAGGGGGAAACACTGAAGCTTTCTTT.

The chain links TRBV21-1 to TRBJ2-4; the table's D call, TRBD1, was not checked against the DNA. TRBV21-1 is described as a pseudogene. The CDR3 totals 15 residues. CDR3 sequence: CASKRTGTLKNIQYF. The CDR3 DNA sequence: TGTGCCAGCAAGCGCACGGGGACACTTAAAAACATTCAGTACTTC.

This sequence joins TRBV7-9 and TRBJ2-3; 9 bases agree with TRBD2. The V segment lost 2 bases and the J segment 3 bases; nucleotides outside the gene matches: 9. CDR1 SEHNR and CDR2 FQNEAQ come from the germline V gene (reference sequence). This CDR3 region has 17 residues. The CDR3 coding sequence is TGTGCCAGCAGCTTACCCCCCCGACTAGCGGAGACAGATACGCAGTATTTT. Protein sequence: CASSLPPRLAETDTQYF.

The chain joins TRBV27 to TRBJ1-2; D is possibly TRBD1 (6 bases). V was shortened by 6 bases and J by 4 bases, with 15 bases between the two germline ends. Germline V lookup: CDR1 MNHEY, CDR2 SMNVEV (reference sequence). CDR3 length: 14 amino acids. CDR3 sequence reads: CASRGEGGLYGYTF. In DNA form, the CDR3 reads TGTGCCAGCAGGGGGGAGGGGGGGCTCTATGGCTACACCTTC.

The chain links TRBV19 to TRBJ2-7, with 9 bases matching TRBD2. The CDR3 loop spans 14 amino acids. J lost 4 bases, V lost 4 bases, and 5 bases had no gene match. Germline lookup yields CDR1 LNHDA and CDR2 SQIVND (reference sequence). The CDR3 loop is CASSTSGTQYEQYF. The CDR3 nucleotides are TGTGCCAGTAGTACTAGCGGGACACAATACGAGCAGTACTTC.

This clone was observed once. V usage is TRBV2 and J usage is TRBJ2-3; the D is unclear. This CDR3 has 13 residues. Trimming stripped 7 bases from V and 2 bases from J, with 10 bases between. Germline V gene sequence: CDR1 SNHLY, CDR2 FYNNEI. CDR3 nucleotides: TGTGCCAGCAACGGACCGTTCACAGATACGCAGTATTTT. As protein: CASNGPFTDTQYF.

J is TRBJ1-2 and V is TRBV29-1, with D perhaps matching TRBD1 (6 bases). This CDR3 is 10 amino acids long. V was pared by 3 bases and J by 12 bases, with 11 bases between. Germline CDR1 is SQVTM and CDR2 is ANQGSEA. CDR3 DNA sequence: TGCAGCGTTGATGAAGGGGGAAACACCTTC. Translated, it gives CSVDEGGNTF.